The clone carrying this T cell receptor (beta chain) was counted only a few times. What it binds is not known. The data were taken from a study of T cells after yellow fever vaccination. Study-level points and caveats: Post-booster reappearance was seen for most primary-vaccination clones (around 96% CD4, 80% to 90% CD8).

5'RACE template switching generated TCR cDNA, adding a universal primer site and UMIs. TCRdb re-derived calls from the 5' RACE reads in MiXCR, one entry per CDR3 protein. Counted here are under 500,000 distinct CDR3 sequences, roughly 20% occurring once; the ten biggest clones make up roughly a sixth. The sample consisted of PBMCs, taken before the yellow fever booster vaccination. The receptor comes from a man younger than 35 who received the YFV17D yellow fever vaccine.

The CDR3 coding sequence is TGCAGTGCTCCGATAACAGGGTTAGGAAAGACCCAGTACTTC. Its translation: CSAPITGLGKTQYF. The chain links TRBV20-1 to TRBJ2-5, with a tentative D call TRBD1 (6 bases). The CDR3 spans 14 residues. V shed 5 bases and J shed 6 bases, with 19 bases lying between them. Per germline, CDR1 DFQATT and CDR2 SNEGSKA (reference sequence).